Sequencing of this TCR beta chain was carried out in a study of spatial heterogeneity in lung cancer. Overall study context: Beta-chain sequences consistently outnumbered alpha-chain sequences in detection. Study results and limitations: Among blood samples, ubiquitous expanded tumor TCRs appeared more at resection than at follow-up.

As for time point: blood at routine non-recurrence follow-up after resection. Unsorted samples of tumor, nontumor lung or frozen PBMC had their whole RNA sequenced. The CDR3 spans 16 residues. With 0 bases removed from V and 1 base from J, the gap between germline ends came to 13 bases. CDR1 is SGHNT, CDR2 YYREEE, per germline (reference sequence). This clonotype was counted at least ten times. The antigen is unknown. On each TCR cDNA molecule, a unique molecular identifier was present. TCRdb reprocessed the 5' RACE reads via MiXCR and lists one record per CDR3 protein. The table lists 20,000 to 30,000 distinct CDR3 sequences, under 6.5% of them singletons.

This chain joins TRBV5-4 and TRBJ1-1, with D possibly being TRBD1 (5 bases). The sample here was PBMCs, taken at follow-up. This clonotype was obtained from a male donor with early-stage non-small cell lung cancer. CDR3 in DNA: TGTGCCAGCAGCTTGGACCTCCCTCAGGGGAACACTGAAGCTTTCTTT. Translating gives CASSLDLPQGNTEAFF.